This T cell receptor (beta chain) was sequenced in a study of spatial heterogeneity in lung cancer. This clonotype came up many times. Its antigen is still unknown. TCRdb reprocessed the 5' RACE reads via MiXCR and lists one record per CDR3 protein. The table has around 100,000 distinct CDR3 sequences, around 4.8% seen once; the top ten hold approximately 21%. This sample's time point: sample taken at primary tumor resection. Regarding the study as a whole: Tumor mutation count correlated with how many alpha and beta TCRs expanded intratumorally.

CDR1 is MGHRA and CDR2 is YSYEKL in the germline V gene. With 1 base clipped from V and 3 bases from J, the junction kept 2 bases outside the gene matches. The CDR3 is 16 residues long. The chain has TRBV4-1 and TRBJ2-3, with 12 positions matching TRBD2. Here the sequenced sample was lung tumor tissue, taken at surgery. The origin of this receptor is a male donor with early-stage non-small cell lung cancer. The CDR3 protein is CASSQASGRATDTQYF. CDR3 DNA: TGCGCCAGCAGCCAAGCTAGCGGGAGGGCAACAGATACGCAGTATTTT.